The 6 T cell receptor beta chains given below trace back to one sample, sequenced in a study of T-cell reconstitution after alpha-beta-depleted transplantation in children. As it was prepared, the TCRbeta library received unique molecular identifiers. A single record per CDR3 protein comes from TCRdb applying MiXCR to the PCR reads. The table lists 450,000 to 550,000 distinct CDR3 sequences, 10% to 12% of them singletons. Sample: PBMCs, mostly from graft donor cells, taken 180 days after TCRalphabeta/CD19-depleted stem cell transplant. These receptors were collected from a female patient aged 2-10 years who had a stem cell transplant for aplastic anemia, so the T cells may come from the graft donor.

This clonotype was counted only a few times. The rearrangement uses TRBV19 and TRBJ2-1, with TRBD2 identical over 7 bases. V trimming: 1 base; J trimming: 3 bases; junction bases outside the gene matches: 3. The CDR3 is made up of 15 amino acids. Germline CDR1 is LNHDA and CDR2 is SQIVND (reference sequence). CDR3 loop: CASSIAGGFYNEQFF. DNA for the CDR3: TGTGCCAGTAGTATAGCGGGAGGCTTCTACAATGAGCAGTTCTTC. Full variable domain (outside the CDR3, taken from reference TRBV19 and TRBJ2-1): DGGITQSPKYLFRKEGQNVTLSCEQNLNHDAMYWYRQDPGQGLRLIYYSQIVNDFQKGDIAEGYSVSREKKESFPLTVTSAQKNPTAFYLCASSIAGGFYNEQFFGPGTRLTVL.

This clonotype was recorded a few times. The chain uses TRBV7-2 and TRBJ2-7; D is possibly TRBD2 (6 bases). Germline loops: CDR1 SGHTA, CDR2 FQGNSA. Trimming stripped 0 bases from V and 9 bases from J, with 12 bases between. There are 13 residues in the CDR3. CDR3: CASSLARAEGQYF. The CDR3 region has the DNA TGTGCCAGCAGCTTAGCGAGAGCGGAGGGGCAGTACTTC.

Ten or more counts support this clonotype. The rearrangement links TRBV15 to TRBJ2-4, with TRBD1 identical over 10 bases. V was clipped by 2 bases and J by 7 bases; unmatched bases: 5. Germline V gene sequence: CDR1 LNHNV, CDR2 YYDKDF (reference sequence). The CDR3 sequence is 15 residues long. In DNA, the CDR3 is TGTGCCACCAGCAGAAGAGGACAGGGGGAGAACATTCAGTACTTC. Protein sequence: CATSRRGQGENIQYF.

This clonotype was seen a handful of times. The V call is TRBV20-1, the J call TRBJ2-1; 9 nucleotides line up with TRBD2. V was clipped by 7 bases and J by 4 bases; unmatched bases: 8. Germline CDR1 is DFQATT and CDR2 is SNEGSKA (reference sequence). The CDR3 covers 14 residues. CDR3 sequence: CSEAGGPSYNEQFF. The CDR3 DNA is TGCAGTGAAGCGGGGGGCCCATCTTACAATGAGCAGTTCTTC.

The table lists this clonotype with a count of one. This chain uses TRBV7-9 with TRBJ1-2; D remains unclear. Germline values: CDR1 SEHNR, CDR2 FQNEAQ (reference sequence). V dropped 5 bases and J dropped 8 bases, with 24 bases sitting between them. There are 16 residues in the CDR3. This chain's CDR3 is CASSPRLGPPGNGYTF. The CDR3 DNA reads as TGTGCCAGCAGCCCTCGTTTAGGACCGCCTGGAAACGGCTACACCTTC.

The chain joins TRBV7-2 to TRBJ1-2; D remains ambiguous. In germline, CDR1 is SGHTA, CDR2 FQGNSA. Trimming took off 0 bases at V and 1 base at J, with 15 bases between the two ends. The CDR3 runs 17 residues. CDR3 DNA sequence: TGTGCCAGCAGCTTAGCCGGGATATTCGGGAGTAACTATGGCTACACCTTC. This sequence encodes CASSLAGIFGSNYGYTF.